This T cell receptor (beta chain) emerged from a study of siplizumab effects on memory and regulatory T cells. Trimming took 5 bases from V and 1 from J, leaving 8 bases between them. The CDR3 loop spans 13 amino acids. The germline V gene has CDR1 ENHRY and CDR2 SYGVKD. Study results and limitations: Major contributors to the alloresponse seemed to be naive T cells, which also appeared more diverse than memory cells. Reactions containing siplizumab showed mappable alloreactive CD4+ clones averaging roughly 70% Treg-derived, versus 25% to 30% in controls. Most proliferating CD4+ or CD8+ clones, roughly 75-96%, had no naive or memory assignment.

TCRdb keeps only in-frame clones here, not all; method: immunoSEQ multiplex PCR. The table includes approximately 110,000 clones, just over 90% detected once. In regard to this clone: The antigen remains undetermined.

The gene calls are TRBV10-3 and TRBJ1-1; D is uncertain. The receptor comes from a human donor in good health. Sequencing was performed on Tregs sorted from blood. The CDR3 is CAISLKSNTEAFF. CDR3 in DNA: TGTGCCATCAGTCTGAAGTCGAACACTGAAGCTTTCTTT.